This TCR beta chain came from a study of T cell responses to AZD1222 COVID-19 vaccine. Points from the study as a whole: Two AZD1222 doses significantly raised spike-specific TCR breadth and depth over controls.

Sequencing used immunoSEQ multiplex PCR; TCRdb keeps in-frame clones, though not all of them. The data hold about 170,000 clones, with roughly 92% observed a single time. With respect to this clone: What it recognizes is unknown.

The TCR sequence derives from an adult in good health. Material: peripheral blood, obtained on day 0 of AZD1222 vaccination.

The CDR3 region is CASGDGFTDTQYF. The CDR3 nucleotides read TGTGCCAGCGGGGACGGTTTCACAGATACGCAGTATTTT. This chain joins TRBV11-3 and TRBJ2-3, with D tentatively TRBD1 or TRBD2 (5 bases each). The CDR3 is made up of 13 amino acids. V lost 8 bases and J 2 bases, leaving 11 bases between the germline ends. The germline CDR1 and CDR2 sequences are SGHNT and YENEEA. The whole variable domain, remainder taken from reference TRBV11-3 and TRBJ2-3, is EAGVVQSPRYKIIEKKQPVAFWCNPISGHNTLYWYLQNLGQGPELLIRYENEEAVDDSQLPKDRFSAERLKGVDSTLKIQPAELGDSAVYLCASGDGFTDTQYFGPGTRLTVL.